This TCR beta chain was found in a study of cytomegalovirus exposure and HLA in healthy donors. The table lists this clone with a count of one. What it recognizes is unknown. The V gene's germline CDR1 is SGHNT and CDR2 YENEEA. The length of the CDR3 is 15 residues. Germline trimming cut 5 bases from V and 0 bases from J; bases unmatched to any gene: 7. Study-level results: Reports credit the classifier with highly specific, highly sensitive diagnosis of cytomegalovirus status.

Assay used: immunoSEQ multiplex PCR; TCRdb lists only in-frame clones, some missing. Of fewer than 350,000 clones listed, approximately 90% were seen once; the top ten hold over 0.85%. The specimen was PBMCs. The source of this sequence is a woman between 18 and 30 years old in good health and CMV-seronegative. This chain links TRBV11-3 with TRBJ2-7, with 7 bases matching TRBD1. The CDR3 here is CASSPAGTASYEQYF. In DNA, the CDR3 is TGTGCCAGCAGCCCCGCCGGGACAGCCTCCTACGAGCAGTACTTC.